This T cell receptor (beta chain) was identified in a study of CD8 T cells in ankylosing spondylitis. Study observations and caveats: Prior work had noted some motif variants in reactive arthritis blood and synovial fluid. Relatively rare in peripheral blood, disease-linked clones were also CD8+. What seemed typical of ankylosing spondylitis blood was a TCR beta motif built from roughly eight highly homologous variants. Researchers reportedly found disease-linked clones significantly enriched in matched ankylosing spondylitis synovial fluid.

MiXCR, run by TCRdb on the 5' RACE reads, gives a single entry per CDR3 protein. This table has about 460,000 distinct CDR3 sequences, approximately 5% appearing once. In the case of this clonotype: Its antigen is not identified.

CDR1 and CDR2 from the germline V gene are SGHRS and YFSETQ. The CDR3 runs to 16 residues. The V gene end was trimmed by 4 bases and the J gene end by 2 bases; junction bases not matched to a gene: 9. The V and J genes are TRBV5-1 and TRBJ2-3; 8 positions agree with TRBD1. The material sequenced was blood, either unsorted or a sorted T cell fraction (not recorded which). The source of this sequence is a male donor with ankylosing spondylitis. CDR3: CASSALPGQATDTQYF. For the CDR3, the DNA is TGCGCCAGCAGCGCGTTACCGGGACAGGCCACAGATACGCAGTATTTT.